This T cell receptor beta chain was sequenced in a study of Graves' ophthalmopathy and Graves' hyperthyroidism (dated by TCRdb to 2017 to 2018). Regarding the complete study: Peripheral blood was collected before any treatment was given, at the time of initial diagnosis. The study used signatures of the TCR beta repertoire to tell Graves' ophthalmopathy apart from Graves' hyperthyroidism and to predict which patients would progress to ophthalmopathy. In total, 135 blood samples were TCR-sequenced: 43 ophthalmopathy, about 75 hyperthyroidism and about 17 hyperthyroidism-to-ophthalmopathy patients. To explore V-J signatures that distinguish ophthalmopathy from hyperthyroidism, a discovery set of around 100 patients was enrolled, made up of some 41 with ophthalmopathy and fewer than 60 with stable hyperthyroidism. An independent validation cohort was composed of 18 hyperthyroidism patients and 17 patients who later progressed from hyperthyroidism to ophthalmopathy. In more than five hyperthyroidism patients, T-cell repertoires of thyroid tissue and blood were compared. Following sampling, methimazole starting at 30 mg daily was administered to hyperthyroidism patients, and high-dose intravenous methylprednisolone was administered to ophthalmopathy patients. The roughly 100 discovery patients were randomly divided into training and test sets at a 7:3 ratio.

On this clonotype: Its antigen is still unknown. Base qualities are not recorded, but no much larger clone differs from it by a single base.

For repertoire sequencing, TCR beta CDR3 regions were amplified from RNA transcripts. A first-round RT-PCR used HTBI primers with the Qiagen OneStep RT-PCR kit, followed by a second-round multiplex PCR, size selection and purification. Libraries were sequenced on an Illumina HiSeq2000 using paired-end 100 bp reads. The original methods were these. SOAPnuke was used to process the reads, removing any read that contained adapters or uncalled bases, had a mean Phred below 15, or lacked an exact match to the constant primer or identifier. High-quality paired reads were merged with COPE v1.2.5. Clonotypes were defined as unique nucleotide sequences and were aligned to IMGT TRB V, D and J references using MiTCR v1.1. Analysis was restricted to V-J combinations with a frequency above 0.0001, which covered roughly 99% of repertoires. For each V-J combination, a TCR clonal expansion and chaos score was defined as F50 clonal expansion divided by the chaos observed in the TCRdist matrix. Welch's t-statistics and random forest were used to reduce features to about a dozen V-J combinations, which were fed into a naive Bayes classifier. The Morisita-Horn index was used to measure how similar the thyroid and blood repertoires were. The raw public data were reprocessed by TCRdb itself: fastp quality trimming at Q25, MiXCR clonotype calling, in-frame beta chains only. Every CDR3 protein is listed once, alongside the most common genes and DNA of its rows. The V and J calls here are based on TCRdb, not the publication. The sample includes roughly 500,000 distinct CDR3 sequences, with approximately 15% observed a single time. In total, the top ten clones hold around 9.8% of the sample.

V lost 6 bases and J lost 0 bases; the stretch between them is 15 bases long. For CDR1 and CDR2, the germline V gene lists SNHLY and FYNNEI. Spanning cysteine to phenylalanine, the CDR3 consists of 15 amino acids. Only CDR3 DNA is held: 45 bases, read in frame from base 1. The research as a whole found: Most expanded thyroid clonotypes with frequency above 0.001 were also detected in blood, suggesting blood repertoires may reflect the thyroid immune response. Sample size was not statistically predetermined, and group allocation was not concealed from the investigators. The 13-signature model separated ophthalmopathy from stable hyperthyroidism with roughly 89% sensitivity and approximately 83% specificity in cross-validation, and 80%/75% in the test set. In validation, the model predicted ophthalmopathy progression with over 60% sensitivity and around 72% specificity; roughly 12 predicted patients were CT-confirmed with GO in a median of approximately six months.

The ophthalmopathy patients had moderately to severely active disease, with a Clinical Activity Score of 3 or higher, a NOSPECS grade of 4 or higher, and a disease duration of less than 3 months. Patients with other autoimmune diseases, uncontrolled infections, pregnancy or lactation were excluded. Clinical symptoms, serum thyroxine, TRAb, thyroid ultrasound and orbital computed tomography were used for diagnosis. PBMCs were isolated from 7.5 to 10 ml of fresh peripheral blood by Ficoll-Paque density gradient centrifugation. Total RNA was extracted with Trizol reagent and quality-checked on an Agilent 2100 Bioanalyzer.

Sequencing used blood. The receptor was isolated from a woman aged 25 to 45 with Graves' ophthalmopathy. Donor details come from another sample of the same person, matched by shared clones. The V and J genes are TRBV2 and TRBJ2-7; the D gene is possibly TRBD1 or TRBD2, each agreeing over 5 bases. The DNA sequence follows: TGTGCCAGCAGAGAGAGGGGTTTCCCCTCCTACGAGCAGTACTTC. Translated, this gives CASRERGFPSYEQYF.